One and the same sample provided the 13 T cell receptor beta chains below, sequenced in a study of T cell responses to AZD1222 COVID-19 vaccine. TCRdb keeps only in-frame clones here, not all; method: immunoSEQ multiplex PCR. The sample has 100,000 to 150,000 clones, roughly nine tenths seen once. Material: peripheral blood, obtained on day 0 of AZD1222 vaccination. The receptors were sampled from an adult in good health.

This rearrangement joins TRBV4-2 to TRBJ2-3; 15 bases match TRBD2. This CDR3 has 18 amino acids. Losses at the gene ends were 1 base for V and 2 bases for J; bases not matched to a gene: 4. Germline V CDR1 and CDR2: LGHNA, YNFKEQ. This CDR3 is CASSQGGLAGGPTDTQYF. The CDR3 nucleotides are TGTGCCAGCAGCCAAGGGGGACTAGCGGGGGGACCCACAGATACGCAGTATTTT.

J is TRBJ2-7 and V is TRBV5-1, with TRBD1 as a possible D gene (6 bases). Deletions cut 5 bases from V and 2 bases from J, with 17 bases between. From germline, CDR1 is SGHRS and CDR2 YFSETQ. CDR3 size: 15 residues. CDR3 coding DNA: TGCGCCAGCAGTTTTCCGGACAGAATCCCCTACGAGCAGTACTTC. Its protein product is CASSFPDRIPYEQYF.

V gene TRBV5-1 combines with J gene TRBJ1-5; possibly TRBD1 for D (5 bases). Deletions cut 0 bases from V and 6 bases from J, with 13 bases between. The CDR3 has 15 residues. From germline, CDR1 is SGHRS and CDR2 YFSETQ. The CDR3 coding sequence is TGCGCCAGCAGCTTGGCCGGGGGGAACGGTCAGCCCCAGCATTTT. Translated: CASSLAGGNGQPQHF.

V gene TRBV30 combines with J gene TRBJ1-2, with D tentatively TRBD1 (6 bases). The CDR3 runs 13 residues. Trimming took 1 base from V and 9 from J, leaving 15 bases between them. Germline V gives CDR1 GTSNPN, CDR2 SVGIG (reference sequence). This CDR3 reads CAWSEGDMGSYTF. In DNA form, the CDR3 reads TGTGCCTGGAGTGAGGGGGACATGGGGAGCTACACCTTC.

This clone was seen more than once but under ten times. The rearrangement uses TRBV27 and TRBJ1-6; 9 nucleotides line up with TRBD1. Trimming removed 5 bases from V and 10 bases from J; junction bases left unmatched: 6. The CDR3 extends over 14 amino acids. Germline V CDR1 and CDR2: MNHEY, SMNVEV (reference sequence). In nucleotides, the CDR3 is TGTGCCAGCAGTCCTACAGGGGGCGGCTCACCCCTCCACTTT. Translating gives CASSPTGGGSPLHF.

This rearrangement joins TRBV28 to TRBJ2-7; 8 positions match TRBD1. The trim removed 6 bases at V and 0 bases at J, leaving 4 bases unmatched. CDR1 is MDHEN and CDR2 is SYDVKM in the germline V gene. This CDR3 is 14 amino acids long. The CDR3 nucleotides are TGTGCCAGCAGCCCCGGGACAGGCTCCTACGAGCAGTACTTC. It yields the protein CASSPGTGSYEQYF.

This chain joins TRBV5-4 and TRBJ1-2, with 8 bases lining up with TRBD1. With 2 bases clipped from V and 2 bases from J, the junction kept 5 bases outside the gene matches. Germline V CDR1 and CDR2: SGHNT, YYREEE (reference sequence). The CDR3 contains 15 residues. As DNA, the CDR3 is TGTGCCAGCAGCTTTGTGGACAGGGAGAACTATGGCTACACCTTC. Translation: CASSFVDRENYGYTF.

This sequence joins TRBV24-1 and TRBJ2-7; D is perhaps TRBD1 or TRBD2 (6 bases each). V was trimmed by 9 bases and J by 2 bases, leaving 19 bases between them. The CDR3 is made up of 15 amino acids. Germline V CDR1 and CDR2: KGHDR, SFDVKD. The CDR3 sequence is CATSRTGAPTYEQYF. As DNA, the CDR3 is TGTGCCACCTCTCGTACGGGGGCTCCCACCTACGAGCAGTACTTC.

J is TRBJ2-7 and V is TRBV11-2; D is possibly TRBD1 (6 bases). This CDR3 contains 14 residues. The germline CDR1 and CDR2 sequences are SGHAT and FQNNGV. V lost 2 bases and J lost 4, with 12 bases in between. The CDR3 loop reads CASSLTNREYEQYF. CDR3 nucleotides: TGTGCCAGCAGCTTAACTAACAGGGAGTACGAGCAGTACTTC.

The V and J genes are TRBV6-4 and TRBJ1-4; the D is unclear. Germline V gene data show CDR1 as MRHNA and CDR2 as SNTAGT. Deletions cut 5 bases from V and 5 bases from J, with 12 bases between. This CDR3 is built from 14 residues. The CDR3 spells CASSPGPPNEKLFF. CDR3 nucleotides: TGTGCCAGCAGTCCCGGACCGCCGAATGAAAAACTGTTTTTT.

This chain links TRBV3-1 (or the pseudogene TRBV3-2) with TRBJ2-3; D might be TRBD2 (6 bases). V lost 6 bases and J lost 6, with 19 bases in between. Looked up from germline, CDR1 is LGHDT and CDR2 is YNNKEL (reference sequence). This CDR3 has 15 residues. CDR3 DNA sequence: TGTGCCAGCAGTGTGTACTCGGGGGACCGGGATACGCAGTATTTT. Its protein product is CASSVYSGDRDTQYF.

The chain has TRBV5-1 and TRBJ2-7; the D gene is possibly TRBD1 (6 bases). V dropped 1 base and J dropped 4 bases, with 9 bases sitting between them. Germline V gene sequence: CDR1 SGHRS, CDR2 YFSETQ. This CDR3 region has 13 residues. DNA for the CDR3: TGCGCCAGCAGCTTGTCAGGGACATACGAGCAGTACTTC. It translates to CASSLSGTYEQYF. Together with reference TRBV5-1 and TRBJ2-7, the CDR3 gives the full variable domain: KAGVTQTPRYLIKTRGQQVTLSCSPISGHRSVSWYQQTPGQGLQFLFEYFSETQRNKGNFPGRFSGRQFSNSRSEMNVSTLELGDSALYLCASSLSGTYEQYFGPGTRLTVT.

Note on this clone: In the same sample, other DNA sequences code for this CDR3. This rearrangement joins TRBV28 to TRBJ1-5, with D hard to call. The CDR3 extends over 11 amino acids. Trimming took off 6 bases at V and 3 bases at J, with 3 bases between the two ends. Germline V gives CDR1 MDHEN, CDR2 SYDVKM. CDR3: CASSLNQPQHF. As DNA, the CDR3 is TGTGCCAGCAGCCTCAATCAGCCCCAGCATTTT. The full variable domain, its missing parts supplied by reference TRBV28 and TRBJ1-5, is DVKVTQSSRYLVKRTGEKVFLECVQDMDHENMFWYRQDPGLGLRLIYFSYDVKMKEKGDIPEGYSVSREKKERFSLILESASTNQTSMYLCASSLNQPQHFGDGTRLSIL.